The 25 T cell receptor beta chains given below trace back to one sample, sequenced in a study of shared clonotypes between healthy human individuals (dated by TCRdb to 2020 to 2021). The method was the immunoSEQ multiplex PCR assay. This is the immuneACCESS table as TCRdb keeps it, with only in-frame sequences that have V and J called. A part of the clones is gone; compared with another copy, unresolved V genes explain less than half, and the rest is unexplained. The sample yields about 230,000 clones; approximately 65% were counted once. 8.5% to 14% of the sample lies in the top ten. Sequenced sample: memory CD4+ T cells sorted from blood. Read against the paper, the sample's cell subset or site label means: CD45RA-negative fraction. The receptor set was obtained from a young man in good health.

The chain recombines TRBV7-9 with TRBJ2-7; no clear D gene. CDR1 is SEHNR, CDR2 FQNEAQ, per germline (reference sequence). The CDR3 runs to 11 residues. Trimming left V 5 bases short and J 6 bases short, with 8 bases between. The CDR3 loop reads CASSAYGEQYF. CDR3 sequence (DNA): TGTGCCAGCAGCGCTTACGGCGAGCAGTACTTC.

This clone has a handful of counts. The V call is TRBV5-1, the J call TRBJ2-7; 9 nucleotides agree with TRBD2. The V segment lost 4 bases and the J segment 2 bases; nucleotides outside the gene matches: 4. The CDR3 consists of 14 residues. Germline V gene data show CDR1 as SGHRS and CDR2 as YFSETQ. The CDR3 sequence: CASSLIAGAYEQYF. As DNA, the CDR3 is TGCGCCAGCAGCCTTATAGCGGGAGCCTACGAGCAGTACTTC.

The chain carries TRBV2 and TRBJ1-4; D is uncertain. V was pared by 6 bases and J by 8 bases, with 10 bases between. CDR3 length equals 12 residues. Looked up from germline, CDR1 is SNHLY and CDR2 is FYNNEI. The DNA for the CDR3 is TGTGCCAGCAGCGCAGGTTGGGAAAAACTGTTTTTT. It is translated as CASSAGWEKLFF.

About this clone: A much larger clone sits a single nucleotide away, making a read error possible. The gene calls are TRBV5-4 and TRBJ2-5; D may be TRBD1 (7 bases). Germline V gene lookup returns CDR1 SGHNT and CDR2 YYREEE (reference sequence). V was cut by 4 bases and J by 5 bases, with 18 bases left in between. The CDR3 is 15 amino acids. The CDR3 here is CASSLRSRGDETQYF. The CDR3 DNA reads TGTGCCAGCAGCCTCAGGAGCAGGGGGGATGAGACCCAGTACTTC.

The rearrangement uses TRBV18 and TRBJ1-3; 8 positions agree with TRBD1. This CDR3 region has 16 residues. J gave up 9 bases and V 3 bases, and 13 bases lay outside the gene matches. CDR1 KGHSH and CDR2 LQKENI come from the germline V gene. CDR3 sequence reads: CASSPTPGQERSTIYF. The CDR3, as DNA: TGTGCCAGCTCACCTACTCCGGGACAGGAGCGGAGCACCATATATTTT.

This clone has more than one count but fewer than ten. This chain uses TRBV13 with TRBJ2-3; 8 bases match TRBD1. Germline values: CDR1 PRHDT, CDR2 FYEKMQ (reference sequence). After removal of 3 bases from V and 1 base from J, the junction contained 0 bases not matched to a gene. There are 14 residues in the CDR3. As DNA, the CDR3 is TGTGCCAGCAGCTTGGGACAGGGCACAGATACGCAGTATTTT. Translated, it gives CASSLGQGTDTQYF.

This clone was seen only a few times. The CDR3 loop reads CASSRLAGGLSTDTQYF. Written as DNA, the CDR3 is TGTGCCAGCAGCCGACTAGCGGGAGGATTGAGCACAGATACGCAGTATTTT. The chain joins TRBV2 to TRBJ2-3, with 13 bases that match TRBD2. This CDR3 has 17 residues. J gave up 0 bases and V 6 bases, and 6 bases lay outside the gene matches. The V gene's germline CDR1 is SNHLY and CDR2 FYNNEI.

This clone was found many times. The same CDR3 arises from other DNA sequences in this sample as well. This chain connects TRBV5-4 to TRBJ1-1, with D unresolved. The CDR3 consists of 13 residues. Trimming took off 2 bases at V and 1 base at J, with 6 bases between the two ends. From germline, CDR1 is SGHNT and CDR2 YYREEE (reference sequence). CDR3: CASSLVANTEAFF. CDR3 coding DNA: TGTGCCAGCAGCTTAGTAGCGAACACTGAAGCTTTCTTT. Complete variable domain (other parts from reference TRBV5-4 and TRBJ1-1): ETGVTQSPTHLIKTRGQQVTLRCSSQSGHNTVSWYQQALGQGPQFIFQYYREEENGRGNFPPRFSGLQFPNYSSELNVNALELDDSALYLCASSLVANTEAFFGQGTRLTVV.

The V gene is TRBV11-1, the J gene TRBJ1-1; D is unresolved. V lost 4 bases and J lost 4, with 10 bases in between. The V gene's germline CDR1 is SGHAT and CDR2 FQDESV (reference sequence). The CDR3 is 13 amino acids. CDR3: CASSYEGATEAFF. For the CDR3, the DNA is TGTGCCAGCAGCTACGAAGGAGCCACTGAAGCTTTCTTT.

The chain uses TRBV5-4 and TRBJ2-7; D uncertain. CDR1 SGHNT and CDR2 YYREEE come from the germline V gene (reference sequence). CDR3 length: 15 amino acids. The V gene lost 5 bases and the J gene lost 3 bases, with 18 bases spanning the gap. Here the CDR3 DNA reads TGTGCCAGCAGTCCCCGAGGCCCGTCGGGCTACGAGCAGTACTTC. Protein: CASSPRGPSGYEQYF.

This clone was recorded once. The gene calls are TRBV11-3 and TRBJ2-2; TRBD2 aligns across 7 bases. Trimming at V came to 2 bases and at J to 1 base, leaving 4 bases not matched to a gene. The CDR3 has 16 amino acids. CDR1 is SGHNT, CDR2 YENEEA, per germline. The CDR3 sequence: CASSLNSGWNTGELFF. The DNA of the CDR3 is TGTGCCAGCAGCTTAAATAGCGGGTGGAACACCGGGGAGCTGTTTTTT. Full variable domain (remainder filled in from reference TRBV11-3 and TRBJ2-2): EAGVVQSPRYKIIEKKQPVAFWCNPISGHNTLYWYLQNLGQGPELLIRYENEEAVDDSQLPKDRFSAERLKGVDSTLKIQPAELGDSAVYLCASSLNSGWNTGELFFGEGSRLTVL.

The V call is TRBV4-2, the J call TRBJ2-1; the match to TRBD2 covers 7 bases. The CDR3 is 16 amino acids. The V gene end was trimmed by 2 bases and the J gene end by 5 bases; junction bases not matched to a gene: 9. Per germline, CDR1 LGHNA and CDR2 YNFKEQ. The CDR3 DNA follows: TGTGCCAGCAGCCAAAACCTAGCGGAATTACACAATGAGCAGTTCTTC. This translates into CASSQNLAELHNEQFF.

DNA for the CDR3: TGTGCCAGCAGTGCCAACAGGGTCGCTTTCTTT. Translating gives CASSANRVAFF. The gene calls are TRBV25-1 and TRBJ1-1, with D maybe TRBD1 (6 bases). Germline V CDR1 and CDR2: MGHDK, SYGVNS. The ends were cut back, 4 bases at V and 11 bases at J, with 11 bases in the middle. CDR3 length: 11 amino acids.

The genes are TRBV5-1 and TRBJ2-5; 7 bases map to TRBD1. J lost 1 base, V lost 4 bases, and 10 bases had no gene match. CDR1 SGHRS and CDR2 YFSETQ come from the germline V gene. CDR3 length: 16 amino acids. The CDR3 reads CASSRETGLGQETQYF. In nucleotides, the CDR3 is TGCGCCAGCAGCAGGGAGACAGGGTTGGGCCAAGAGACCCAGTACTTC.

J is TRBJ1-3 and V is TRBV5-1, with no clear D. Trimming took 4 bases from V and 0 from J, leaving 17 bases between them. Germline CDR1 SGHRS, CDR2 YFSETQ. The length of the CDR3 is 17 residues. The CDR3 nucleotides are TGCGCCAGCAGCCCAGATATGGGCAAGAGCTCTGGAAACACCATATATTTT. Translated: CASSPDMGKSSGNTIYF.

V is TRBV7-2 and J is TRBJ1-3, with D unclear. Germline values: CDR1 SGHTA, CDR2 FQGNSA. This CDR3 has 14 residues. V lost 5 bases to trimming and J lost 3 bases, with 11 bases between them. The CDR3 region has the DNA TGTGCCAGCAGCCCCACGAGAGTTGGAAACACCATATATTTT. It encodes CASSPTRVGNTIYF.

The DNA of the CDR3 is TGTGCCAGCAGTGATCGGCCCCCGGAGACCCAGTACTTC. It encodes CASSDRPPETQYF. The chain joins TRBV2 to TRBJ2-5; D gene ambiguous. Looked up from germline, CDR1 is SNHLY and CDR2 is FYNNEI. The CDR3 sequence is 13 residues long. V was cut by 3 bases and J by 5 bases, with 10 bases left in between.

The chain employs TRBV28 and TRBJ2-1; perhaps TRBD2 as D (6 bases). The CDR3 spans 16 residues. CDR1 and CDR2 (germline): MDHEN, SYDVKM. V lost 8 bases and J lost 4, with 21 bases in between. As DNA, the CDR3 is TGTGCCAGCCCCCCACTACCGGGAGATACTTACAATGAGCAGTTCTTC. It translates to CASPPLPGDTYNEQFF.

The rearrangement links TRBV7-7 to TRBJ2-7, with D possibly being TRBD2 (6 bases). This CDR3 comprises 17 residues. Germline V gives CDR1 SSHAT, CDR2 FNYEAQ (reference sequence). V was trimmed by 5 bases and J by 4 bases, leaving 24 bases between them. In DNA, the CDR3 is TGTGCCAGCAGCGACCGGGACTCCGCGACTAATCATTACGAGCAGTACTTC. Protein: CASSDRDSATNHYEQYF.

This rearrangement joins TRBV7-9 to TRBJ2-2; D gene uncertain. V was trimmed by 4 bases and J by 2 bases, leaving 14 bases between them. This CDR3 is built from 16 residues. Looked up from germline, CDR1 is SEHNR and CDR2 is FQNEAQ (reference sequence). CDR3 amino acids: CASSSPRGTNTGELFF. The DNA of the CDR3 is TGTGCCAGCAGCTCACCGCGAGGTACTAACACCGGGGAGCTGTTTTTT.

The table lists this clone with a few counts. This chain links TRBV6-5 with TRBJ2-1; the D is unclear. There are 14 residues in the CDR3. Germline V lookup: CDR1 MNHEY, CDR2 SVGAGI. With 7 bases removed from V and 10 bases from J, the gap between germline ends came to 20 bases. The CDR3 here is CASTLGSYLGEQFF. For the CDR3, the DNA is TGTGCCAGCACCCTAGGATCCTATCTCGGGGAGCAGTTCTTC.

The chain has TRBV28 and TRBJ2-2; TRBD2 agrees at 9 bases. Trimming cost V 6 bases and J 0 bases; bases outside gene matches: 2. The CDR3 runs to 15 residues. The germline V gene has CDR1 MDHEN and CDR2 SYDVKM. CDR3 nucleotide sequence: TGTGCCAGCAGCAGGACTAGCGCGAACACCGGGGAGCTGTTTTTT. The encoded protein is CASSRTSANTGELFF.

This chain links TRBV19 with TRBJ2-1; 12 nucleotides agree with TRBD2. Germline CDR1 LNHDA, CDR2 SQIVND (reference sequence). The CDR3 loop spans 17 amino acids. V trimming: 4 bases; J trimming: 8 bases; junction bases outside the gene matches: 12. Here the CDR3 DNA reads TGTGCCAGTAGTACAGACGCCCTAGCGGGAGGGCTCTATGAGCAGTTCTTC. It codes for CASSTDALAGGLYEQFF.

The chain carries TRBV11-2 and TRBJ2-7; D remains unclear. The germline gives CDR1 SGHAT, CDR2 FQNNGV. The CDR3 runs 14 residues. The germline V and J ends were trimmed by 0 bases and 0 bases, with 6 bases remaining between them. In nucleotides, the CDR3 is TGTGCCAGCAGCTTAGATCACGCCTCCTACGAGCAGTACTTC. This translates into CASSLDHASYEQYF.

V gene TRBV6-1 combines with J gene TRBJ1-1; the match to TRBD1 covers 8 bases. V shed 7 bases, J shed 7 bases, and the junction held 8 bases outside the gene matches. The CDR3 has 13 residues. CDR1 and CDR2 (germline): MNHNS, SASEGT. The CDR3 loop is CASNGQGFSEAFF. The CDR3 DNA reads TGTGCCAGCAACGGACAGGGTTTTAGTGAAGCTTTCTTT.